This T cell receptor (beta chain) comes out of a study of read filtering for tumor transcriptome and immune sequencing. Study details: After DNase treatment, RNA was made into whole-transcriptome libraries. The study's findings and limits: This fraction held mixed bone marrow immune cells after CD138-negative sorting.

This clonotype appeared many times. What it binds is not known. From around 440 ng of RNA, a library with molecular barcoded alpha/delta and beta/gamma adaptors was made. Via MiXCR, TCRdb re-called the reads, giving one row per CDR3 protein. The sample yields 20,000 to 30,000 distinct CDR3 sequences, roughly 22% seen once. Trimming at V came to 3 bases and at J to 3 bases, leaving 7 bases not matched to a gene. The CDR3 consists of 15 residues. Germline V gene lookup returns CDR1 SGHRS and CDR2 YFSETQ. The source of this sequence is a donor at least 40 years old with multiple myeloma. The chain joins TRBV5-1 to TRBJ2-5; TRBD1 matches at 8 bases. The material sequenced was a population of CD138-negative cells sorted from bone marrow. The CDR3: CASSSPQGAKETQYF. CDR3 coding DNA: TGCGCCAGCAGCTCGCCCCAGGGGGCTAAAGAGACCCAGTACTTC.